The entry below gives a single TCR beta chain sequence along with its context. Method: immunoSEQ multiplex PCR; TCRdb's copy keeps in-frame clones and lacks some. Of about 130,000 clones listed, about 85% are singletons. Germline trimming cut 4 bases from V and 0 bases from J; bases unmatched to any gene: 2. This CDR3 contains 14 residues. CDR1 is SGHRS, CDR2 YFSETQ, per germline. This specimen comes from a study of blood T cell repertoires in COVID-19. On the study more broadly: From T cells, B-cell-depleted T cells, or PBMCs came the material, which was cDNA or gDNA.

Material: peripheral blood. The rearrangement joins TRBV5-1 to TRBJ2-5; 8 bases fit TRBD2. This clonotype was obtained from a man in his 60s with acute or convalescent COVID-19. The CDR3 loop is CASSPGGYQETQYF. CDR3 DNA: TGCGCCAGCAGCCCGGGGGGGTACCAAGAGACCCAGTACTTC. Variable domain in full (rest from reference TRBV5-1 and TRBJ2-5): KAGVTQTPRYLIKTRGQQVTLSCSPISGHRSVSWYQQTPGQGLQFLFEYFSETQRNKGNFPGRFSGRQFSNSRSEMNVSTLELGDSALYLCASSPGGYQETQYFGPGTRLLVL.